This T cell receptor (beta chain) was retrieved from a study of a mutant IDH1 vaccine in newly diagnosed glioma. Looking at the study overall: Beforehand, treatment had been radiotherapy, temozolomide, or both; the majority received both.

The time point denotes: week 35, safety follow-up. In the vaccine, a single dose held 300 ug of the mutant IDH1 20-mer peptide, along with topical imiquimod. Concerning this clone: Its antigen is not identified.

Study conclusions and caveats: Of the patients, around 93% had vaccine-induced immune responses.

V was pared by 8 bases and J by 4 bases, with 6 bases of the junction left unmatched. In germline, CDR1 is MNHEY, CDR2 SMNVEV (reference sequence). The CDR3 runs to 14 residues. Measured with immunoSEQ multiplex PCR; TCRdb has only the in-frame clones, and not every one. The sample includes 40,000 to 45,000 clones, 81% of them seen just once. V is TRBV27 and J is TRBJ1-5, with 9 bases fitting TRBD1. The material was PBMCs, obtained from a glioma patient whose treatment included an IDH1 peptide vaccine. The TCR sequence derives from a woman between 40 and 55 years old with glioma. Some clones in this sample may be carry-over from other donors' samples. This CDR3 is CASASGTGNQPQHF. In DNA form, the CDR3 reads TGTGCCAGCGCGAGCGGGACAGGGAATCAGCCCCAGCATTTT.